What follows is one T cell receptor beta chain and its context. Its antigen is as yet unknown. Vbeta (60) and Jbeta (13) primers were used in the PCR. Per the authors' pipeline: Later work found around 72 million unique TCR beta chains, with approximately 12 million shared. Only in-frame clones appear in the TCRdb table, and some are missing; sequencing was by immunoSEQ multiplex PCR. The V and J calls and clone size come from that table; D and trimming were worked out from the DNA. The sample totals approximately 80,000 clones. The data originate from a study of cytomegalovirus exposure and HLA in healthy donors. The study, taken as a whole, reports: For cytomegalovirus status, the classifier reportedly gave diagnoses with high specificity and sensitivity. Accurate predictions that matched the HLA-A and HLA-B alleles of most subjects were reportedly made from TCR beta sequences. A later analysis found most CMV-associated TCR beta chains apparently HLA-restricted.

Source material: PBMCs. The source is a woman aged 25 to 45 in good health and CMV-seronegative.

This CDR3 is CASSPVGSSYEQYF. CDR3 coding DNA: TGCGCCAGCAGCCCGGTGGGGAGCTCCTACGAGCAGTACTTC. The gene calls are TRBV5-1 and TRBJ2-7; TRBD2 is a possible D gene (5 bases). The germline gives CDR1 SGHRS, CDR2 YFSETQ. This CDR3 comprises 14 residues. The V end lost 4 bases, the J end lost 0 bases, and 11 bases lay between the germline ends.